Listed below are T cell receptor beta chains from one sample, sequenced in a study of T cell repertoires in cytomegalovirus infection. Which antigens these TCRs recognize remains unknown. Each CDR3 protein gets one entry after TCRdb re-called the reads with MiXCR. The repertoire includes about 110,000 distinct CDR3 sequences, 30% of them detected once, and roughly two fifths sits in the top ten. This specimen was CD8+ T cells from cultured PBMCs, taken from culture after CMV antigen stimulation. These TCRs come from a human donor in good health (CMV status not recorded). Some clones in this sample may be carry-over from other donors' samples. Both conserved end residues are part of each CDR3. The order of the fields is CDR3 length, V gene, D gene, clone size, J gene, CDR3 protein, CDR3 DNA. A D gene is named only where the DNA matches it firmly. Clone sizes are given selectively: once, few, many, or a class where the clone is expanded.

13	TRBV10-3	NA	NA	TRBJ2-7	CAISESWLDEQYF	TGTGCCATCAGTGAGTCTTGGCTCGACGAGCAGTACTTC
13	TRBV7-9	NA	many	TRBJ2-1	CASQGSNYNEQFF	TGTGCCAGCCAGGGGTCGAATTACAATGAGCAGTTCTTC
17	TRBV5-1	TRBD2	NA	TRBJ2-3	CASSTPPGGGAPDTQYF	TGCGCCAGCAGCACCCCGCCTGGCGGGGGGGCCCCAGATACGCAGTATTTT
18	TRBV7-8	TRBD1	NA	TRBJ2-1	CASSLGGTGAMGYNEQFF	TGTGCCAGCAGCTTAGGGGGGACAGGGGCGATGGGGTACAATGAGCAGTTCTTC
15	TRBV5-4	TRBD2	NA	TRBJ2-3	CASSFFGGAADTQYF	TGTGCCAGCAGCTTCTTCGGGGGGGCCGCAGATACGCAGTATTTT
16	TRBV11-2	NA	NA	TRBJ2-1	CASSPSRGVSYNKQFF	TGTGCCAGCAGCCCCTCGAGGGGTGTTTCCTACAATAAGCAGTTCTTC
16	TRBV5-4	NA	NA	TRBJ2-1	CASSIDSASSGNEQFF	TGTGCCAGCAGCATAGACTCAGCTAGCTCGGGCAATGAGCAGTTCTTC
14	TRBV7-9	NA	many	TRBJ2-3	CASSLGPFTDTQYF	TGTGCCAGCAGCTTAGGCCCTTTCACAGATACGCAGTATTTT
13	TRBV29-1	NA	few	TRBJ2-7	CSVEEDESYEQYF	TGCAGCGTTGAAGAGGACGAGTCCTACGAGCAGTACTTC
15	TRBV5-6	NA	NA	TRBJ2-2	CASSDGPSETGELFF	TGTGCCAGCAGCGACGGGCCGTCTGAAACCGGGGAGCTGTTTTTT